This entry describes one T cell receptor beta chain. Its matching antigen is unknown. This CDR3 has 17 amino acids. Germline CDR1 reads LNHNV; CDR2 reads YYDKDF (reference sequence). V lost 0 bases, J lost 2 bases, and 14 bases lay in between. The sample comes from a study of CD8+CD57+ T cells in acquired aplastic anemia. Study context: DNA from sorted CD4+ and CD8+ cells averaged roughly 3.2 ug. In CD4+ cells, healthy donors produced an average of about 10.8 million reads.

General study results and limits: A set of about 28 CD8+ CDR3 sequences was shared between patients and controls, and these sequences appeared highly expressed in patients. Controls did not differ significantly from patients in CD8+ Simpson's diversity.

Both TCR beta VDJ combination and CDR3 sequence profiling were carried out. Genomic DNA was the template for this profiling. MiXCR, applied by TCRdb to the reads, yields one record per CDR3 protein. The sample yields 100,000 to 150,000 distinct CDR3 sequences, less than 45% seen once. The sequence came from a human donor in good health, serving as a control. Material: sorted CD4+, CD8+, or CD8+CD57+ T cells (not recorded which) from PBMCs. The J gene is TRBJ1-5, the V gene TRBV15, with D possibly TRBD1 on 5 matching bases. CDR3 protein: CATSRDHRQGGNQPQHF. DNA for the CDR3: TGTGCCACCAGCAGAGATCATCGGCAGGGAGGCAATCAGCCCCAGCATTTT.